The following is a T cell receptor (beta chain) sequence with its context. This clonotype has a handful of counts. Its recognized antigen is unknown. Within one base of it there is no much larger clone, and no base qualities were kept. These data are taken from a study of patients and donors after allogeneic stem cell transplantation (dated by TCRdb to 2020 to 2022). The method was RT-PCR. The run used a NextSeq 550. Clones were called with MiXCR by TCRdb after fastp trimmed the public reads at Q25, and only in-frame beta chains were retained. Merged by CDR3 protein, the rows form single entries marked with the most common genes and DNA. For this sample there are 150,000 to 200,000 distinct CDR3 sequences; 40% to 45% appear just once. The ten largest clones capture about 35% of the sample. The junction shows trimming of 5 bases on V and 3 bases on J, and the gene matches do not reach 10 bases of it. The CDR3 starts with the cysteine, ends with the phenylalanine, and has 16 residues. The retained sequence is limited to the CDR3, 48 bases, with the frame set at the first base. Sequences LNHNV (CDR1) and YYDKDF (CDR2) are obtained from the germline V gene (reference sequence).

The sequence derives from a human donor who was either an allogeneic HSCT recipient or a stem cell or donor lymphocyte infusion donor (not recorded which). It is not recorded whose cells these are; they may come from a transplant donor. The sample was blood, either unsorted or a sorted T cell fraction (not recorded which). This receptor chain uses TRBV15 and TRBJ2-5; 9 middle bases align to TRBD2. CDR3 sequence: CATSPRTPSGEETQYF. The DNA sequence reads TGTGCCACCAGCCCTAGAACCCCTAGCGGGGAAGAGACCCAGTACTTC.